This T cell receptor beta chain was sequenced in a study of T cell responses to AZD1222 COVID-19 vaccine. Trimming removed 10 bases from V and 1 base from J; junction bases left unmatched: 3. Per the germline V gene, CDR1 is LNHDA and CDR2 is SQIVND (reference sequence). The CDR3 sequence is 13 residues long. Generated by immunoSEQ multiplex PCR, the TCRdb table keeps only in-frame clones and is missing some. The table records some 140,000 clones, under 95% of them present only once. Overall study findings and caveats: Compared with day 0, the breadth and depth of the Spike-specific TCR repertoire rose significantly after two doses of AZD1222. Targets within unmutated variant regions were reportedly found for nearly half of spike-specific TCRs. In all cases, repertoires were sampled only after the peak T cell response. Baseline seropositivity characterized only a handful of AZD1222 recipients.

A word on this clone: The antigen remains undetermined.

The V call is TRBV19, the J call TRBJ1-3, with 8 bases fitting TRBD1. This material consisted of peripheral blood, taken on day 0 of AZD1222 vaccination. The sequence came from an adult in good health. The CDR3 DNA reads TGTGCCACGGGACAGGTTTCTGGAAACACCATATATTTT. Translation: CATGQVSGNTIYF. Full variable domain (remainder filled in from reference TRBV19 and TRBJ1-3): DGGITQSPKYLFRKEGQNVTLSCEQNLNHDAMYWYRQDPGQGLRLIYYSQIVNDFQKGDIAEGYSVSREKKESFPLTVTSAQKNPTAFYLCATGQVSGNTIYFGEGSWLTVV.